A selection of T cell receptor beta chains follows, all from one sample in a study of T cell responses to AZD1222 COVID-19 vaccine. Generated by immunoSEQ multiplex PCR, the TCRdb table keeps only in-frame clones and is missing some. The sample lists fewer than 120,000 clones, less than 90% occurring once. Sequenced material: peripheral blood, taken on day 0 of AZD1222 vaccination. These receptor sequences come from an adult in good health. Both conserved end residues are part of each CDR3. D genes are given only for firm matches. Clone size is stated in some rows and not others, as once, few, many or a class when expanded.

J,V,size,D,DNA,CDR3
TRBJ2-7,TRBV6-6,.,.,TGTGCCAGCACCGACACTCGGGCCACCTACGAGCAGTACTTC,CASTDTRATYEQYF
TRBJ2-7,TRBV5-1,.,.,TGCGCCAGCAGCTTGGACGGGGCCCGACGTGGCTTC,CASSLDGARRGF
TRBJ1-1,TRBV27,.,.,TGTGCCAGCAGTTTTGGCAGGGGAGTGAACACTGAAGCTTTCTTT,CASSFGRGVNTEAFF
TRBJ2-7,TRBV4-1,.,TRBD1,TGCGCCAGCAAGCACACAGGGGCAGACGAGCAGTACTTC,CASKHTGADEQYF
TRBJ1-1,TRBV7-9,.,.,TGTGCCAGCAGCACCCCCGCGGACAACACTGAAGCTTTCTTT,CASSTPADNTEAFF
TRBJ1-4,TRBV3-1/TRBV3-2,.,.,TGTGCCAGCAGCCACCGATCGGGAGGGAGGGGGAATGAAAAACTGTTTTTT,CASSHRSGGRGNEKLFF
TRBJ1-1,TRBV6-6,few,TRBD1,TGTGCCAGCAGTTCGAGGACAGGGAACACTGAAGCTTTCTTT,CASSSRTGNTEAFF
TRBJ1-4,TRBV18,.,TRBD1,TGTGCCAGCTCACTCCCGGGACAGGGGAATGAAAAACTGTTTTTT,CASSLPGQGNEKLFF
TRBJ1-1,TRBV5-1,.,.,TGCGCCAGCAGCTTGGCTGAGGGGGTGAACACTGAAGCTTTCTTT,CASSLAEGVNTEAFF
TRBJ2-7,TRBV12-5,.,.,TGTGCTAGTGGTTTGTCCCTCCCGGGTGGCGAGCAGTACTTC,CASGLSLPGGEQYF
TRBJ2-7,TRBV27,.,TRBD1,TGTGCCAGCAGTCTTCATCCGGGACAGACATCCCTGGGCTACGAGCAGTACTTC,CASSLHPGQTSLGYEQYF
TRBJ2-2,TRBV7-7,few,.,TGTGCCAGCAGCGTCGGGACTCTCACCCTGAACACCGGGGAGCTGTTTTTT,CASSVGTLTLNTGELFF
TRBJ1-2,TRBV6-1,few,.,TGTGCCAGCAGTGAACAGTACATGGGGTCCTATGGCTACACCTTC,CASSEQYMGSYGYTF
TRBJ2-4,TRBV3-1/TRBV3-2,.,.,TGTGCCAGCAGCCAAGGAGCTGTCAACATTCAGTACTTC,CASSQGAVNIQYF
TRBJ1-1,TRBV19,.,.,TGTGCCAGTAGTCACAGGACCATGAACACTGAAGCTTTCTTT,CASSHRTMNTEAFF
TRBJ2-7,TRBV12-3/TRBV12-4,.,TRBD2,TGTGCCAGCAGTTTCGGGAGGGTATGGGAGCAGTACTTC,CASSFGRVWEQYF
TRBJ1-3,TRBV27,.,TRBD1,TGTGCCAGCAGCCGACAGGGGAAAGGAAACACCATATATTTT,CASSRQGKGNTIYF
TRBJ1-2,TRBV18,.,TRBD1,TGTGCCAGCTCCTTCAATCCGGGACAGGGTTATGGCTACACCTTC,CASSFNPGQGYGYTF
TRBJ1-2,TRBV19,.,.,TGTGCCAGTACGGGCACTAAGGGGGAGGGCTACACCTTC,CASTGTKGEGYTF
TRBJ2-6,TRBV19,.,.,TGTGCCAGTAGCGAGGGACGTACCTCTGGGGCCAACGTCCTGACTTTC,CASSEGRTSGANVLTF
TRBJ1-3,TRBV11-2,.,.,TGTGCCAGCAGCTTGGCGGGGGCTGGAAACACCATATATTTT,CASSLAGAGNTIYF
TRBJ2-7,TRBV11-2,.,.,TGTGCCAGCAGCTTCCGGGGGGGGACAGGTGCTTCCTACGAGCAGTACTTC,CASSFRGGTGASYEQYF
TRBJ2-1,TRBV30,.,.,TGTGCCCATAAAGCGGATAGCTCCTACAATGAGCAGTTCTTC,CAHKADSSYNEQFF
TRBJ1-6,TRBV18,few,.,TGTGCCAGCTCACCAACAGGGCGGAATTCACCCCTCCACTTT,CASSPTGRNSPLHF
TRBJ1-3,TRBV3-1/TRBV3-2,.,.,TGTGCCAGCAGTCGGGGGACTCAAGGAAACACCATATATTTT,CASSRGTQGNTIYF
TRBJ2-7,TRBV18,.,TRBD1,TGTGCCAGCTCATCGCTGGGACAGACCTACGAGCAGTACTTC,CASSSLGQTYEQYF
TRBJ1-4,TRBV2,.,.,TGTGCCATAAGGGGGTCCGGATTTAATGAAAAACTGTTTTTT,CAIRGSGFNEKLFF
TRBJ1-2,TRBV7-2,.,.,TGTGCCAGCAGCTTAGACTTAGACTATGGCTACACCTTC,CASSLDLDYGYTF
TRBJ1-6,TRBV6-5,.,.,TGTGCCAGCAGACCCGAGGGATCCTATAATTCACCCCTCCACTTT,CASRPEGSYNSPLHF
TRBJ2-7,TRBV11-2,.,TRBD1,TGTGCCAGCAGCACCTTGACAGGGGCCTACGAGCAGTACTTC,CASSTLTGAYEQYF
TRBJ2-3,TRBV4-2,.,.,TGTGCCAGCAGCCAAGGGGTAGGCGGAGACAACACAGATACGCAGTATTTT,CASSQGVGGDNTDTQYF
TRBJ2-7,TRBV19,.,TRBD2,TGTGCCAGTAGTATTAGGGGAGGGGACCCCCAGTACTTC,CASSIRGGDPQYF
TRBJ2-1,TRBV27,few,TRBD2,TGTGCCAGCAGTTTATGGTGGGACTACAACGTTTACAATGAGCAGTTCTTC,CASSLWWDYNVYNEQFF
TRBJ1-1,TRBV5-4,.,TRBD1,TGTGCCAGCAGCTGGGAGGGACAGGGGAACACTGAAGCTTTCTTT,CASSWEGQGNTEAFF
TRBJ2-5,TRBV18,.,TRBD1,TGTGCCAGCTCCCTGGACAGGGGGGTTTCATCTCCGTACTTC,CASSLDRGVSSPYF
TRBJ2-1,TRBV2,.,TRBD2,TGTGCCAGCAGGAAAATGACTAGCGGGGGGAATGAGCAGTTCTTC,CASRKMTSGGNEQFF
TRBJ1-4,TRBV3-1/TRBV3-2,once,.,TGTGCCAGCAGCCGGCAGGGTCGCACAACTAATGAAAAACTGTTTTTT,CASSRQGRTTNEKLFF
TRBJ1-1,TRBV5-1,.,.,TGCGCCAGCAGGACGACCGGACGCACTGAAGCTTTCTTT,CASRTTGRTEAFF
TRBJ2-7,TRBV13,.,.,TGTGCCAGCACACTGGGGGGCACCTACGAGCAGTACTTC,CASTLGGTYEQYF
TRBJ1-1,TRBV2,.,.,TGTGCCAGCAGTTGGATGACAGGATGGGGCACTGAAGCTTTCTTT,CASSWMTGWGTEAFF
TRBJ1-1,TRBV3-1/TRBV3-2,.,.,TGTGCCAGCAGCCCCGAGCGGGGGCCGAACACTGAAGCTTTCTTT,CASSPERGPNTEAFF
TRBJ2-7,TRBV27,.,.,TGTGCCAGCAGTTTATCGGCGGGGTTGTTCTACGAGCAGTACTTC,CASSLSAGLFYEQYF
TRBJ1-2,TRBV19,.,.,TGTGCCAGTACCCCGGGAAGGAATTATAACTATGGCTACACCTTC,CASTPGRNYNYGYTF
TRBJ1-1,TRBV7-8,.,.,TGTGCCAGCAGCTTAGTCGAGGGGATGAACACTGAAGCTTTCTTT,CASSLVEGMNTEAFF
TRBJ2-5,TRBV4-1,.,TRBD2,TGCGCCAGCTCCTCTGCTAGCGGGGAGTGGGAGACCCAGTACTTC,CASSSASGEWETQYF
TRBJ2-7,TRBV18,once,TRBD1,TGTGCCAGCTCACCCGGGACAGTCTCCTACGAGCAGTACTTC,CASSPGTVSYEQYF
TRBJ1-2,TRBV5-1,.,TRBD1,TGCGCCAGCAGCTATTCCTTCACAGGGGCCCAAGGGGATGGCTACACCTTC,CASSYSFTGAQGDGYTF
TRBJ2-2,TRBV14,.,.,TGTGCCAGCAGCCCCCGGGAGCTCTACACCGGGGAGCTGTTTTTT,CASSPRELYTGELFF
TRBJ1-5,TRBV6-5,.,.,TGTGCCGCACTGCAGGGTTACAATCAGCCCCAGCATTTT,CAALQGYNQPQHF
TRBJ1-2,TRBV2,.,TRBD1,TGTGCCAGCAGGCCCAGGGGGCGGAATGGCTACACCTTC,CASRPRGRNGYTF